This TCR beta chain was captured in a study of Ad26.COV2.S vaccination and SARS-CoV-2 variants (dated by TCRdb to about 2021). Notes on the research overall: The specificity and breadth of SARS-CoV-2-reactive T cell receptors after Ad26.COV2.S vaccination were assessed by TCRbeta repertoire sequencing. The TCR-sequenced set comprised around 30 samples: approximately 19 Ad26.COV2.S vaccine recipients, 5 placebo recipients and 8 SARS-CoV-2 convalescent individuals.

TCRbeta CDR3 regions were sequenced with the immunoSEQ Assay. After extraction, genomic DNA underwent amplification by bias-controlled multiplex PCR, followed by high-throughput sequencing. The study's processing was this. To quantify the absolute abundance of every unique TCRbeta CDR3 region, sequences were collapsed and filtered. Usable DNA was measured by amplifying reference genes present in all nucleated cells, and TCRbeta template counts were normalized to that usable DNA to estimate T cell fraction. Repertoire TCRs were annotated as SARS-CoV-2-specific when V gene, CDR3 amino acid sequence and J gene were exactly matched to a known reactive TCR set. The reference SARS-CoV-2 TCR set came from MIRA and was filtered for enrichment in COVID-19-positive ImmuneCODE repertoires, removing public or cross-reactive TCRs. Based on the MIRA antigens, annotated TCRs were further analysed at the level of specific ORF or position within ORF. Breadth was defined as annotated unique rearrangements over total unique productive rearrangements; depth was the summed frequency of those rearrangements. Two-sided Wilcoxon rank-sum tests were used to compare TCR breadth between groups. This is the immuneACCESS table as TCRdb keeps it, with only in-frame sequences that have V and J called. A part of the clones is gone; compared with another copy, unresolved V genes explain less than half, and the rest is unexplained. V and J calls and clone size are those listed in that table; D and trimming were worked out from the DNA. The sample contains 100,000 or so clones, around 80% of them found a single time. Around a sixth of the sample is held by the ten biggest clonotypes.

CDR1 and CDR2, per the germline V gene, are SGHRS and YFSETQ. CDR3 length: 15 amino acids, cysteine to phenylalanine. Only the CDR3 DNA is retained, 45 bases long and in frame from the first base. V gives up 4 bases and J gives up 5 bases, and the segment between their germline ends measures 18 bases. General findings and caveats noted by the study authors: The authors noted that total T cell responses may have been underestimated by the TCR breadth and depth analyses. After vaccination, substantial breadth of spike-specific CD8+ and CD4+ T cell responses was reported. Comparable non-spike TCR breadth was observed between vaccine and placebo recipients, consistent with only spike being contained in the vaccine. Compared with placebo recipients, Ad26.COV2.S recipients showed higher spike-specific TCR breadth (P = 0.0014).

Regarding this clone: Its antigen is still unknown. The record has no base qualities; no much larger clone is one base away.

The intended sense of this specimen's time point label: individuals recovered from natural SARS-CoV-2 infection. Here the chain combines TRBV5-1 and TRBJ1-2, with no reliable assignment of the D segment. The specimen comprised peripheral blood, sampled after recovery from COVID-19. The clonotype was recovered from a human donor who had recovered from COVID-19. CDR3 loop: CASSAGQTYPYGYTF. DNA sequence: TGCGCCAGCAGCGCGGGTCAGACGTACCCTTATGGCTACACCTTC.